This TCR beta chain was captured by sequencing in a study of cytomegalovirus exposure and HLA in healthy donors (dated by TCRdb to about 2017). Looking at the study overall: According to a later analysis, one platform produced both the 120 validation repertoires and the approximately 660 repertoires of the first cohort. The aim of the study was to test whether cataloging public T cell receptors could identify signatures of past pathogen exposure. A separate validation cohort of 100 to 150 different subjects was used in addition to the approximately 700-subject first cohort. To predict cytomegalovirus infection status, the study brought together high-throughput TCR immunosequencing, statistical association of individual TCRs with disease status, and machine learning.

The full study reports these points: According to the authors, the approach could potentially be generalized to other disease states and immunological phenotypes. Most TCR sequences were seen in very few donors, while some public TCRs were found in many individuals. The validation cohort had no HLA typing available for a later analysis, so co-occurrence within that cohort was assessed over all 110 or so repertoires. A later analysis found that TCRs clustered in the first cohort also tended to co-occur in the roughly 120 validation repertoires, with 94% of cluster scores above 0. In both the original and validation cohorts, the classifier was reported to diagnose cytomegalovirus status with high specificity and sensitivity. In the study, around 150 TCR beta chains were listed as associated with cytomegalovirus. A few of the identified cytomegalovirus-associated TCR beta chains were confirmed in vitro to be specific for cytomegalovirus antigens.

The library was prepared using the immunoSEQ multiplex PCR assay. The published analysis was carried out like this. A statistical classification framework was built for diagnosing cytomegalovirus status from the catalog of TCR beta chain sequences. As stored in TCRdb, this immuneACCESS dataset retains in-frame rearrangements with V and J assigned. A fraction of the clones does not appear; measured against another copy, unresolved V genes explain less than half of the discrepancy, and the remainder lacks a known reason. The DNA gave D and trimming, while V, J and clone size come from that table. For this sample there are 150,000 to 200,000 clones; roughly nine tenths appear just once. Roughly 5.8% of the sample belongs to the ten largest clones. Donors formed part of the validation cohort, which comprised 120 subjects and was distinct from the first cohort of under 850 subjects. As regards this clone: There is no known antigen for this receptor. No much larger clone is present one base from it, and per-base qualities are unavailable.

V is shortened by 6 bases, J by 1 base, and the region joining them spans 16 bases. Measured from the cysteine to the phenylalanine, the CDR3 is 15 residues long. The read is trimmed to its CDR3 DNA, 45 bases read in frame from base 1. Reading the germline V gene gives CDR1 SGHTA and CDR2 FQGNSA. The chain is made from TRBV7-2 and TRBJ2-7, with TRBD1 tentatively as D gene (6 bases match). The TCR comes from a woman in her thirties in good health and CMV-seronegative. Source material: PBMCs. For the CDR3, the sequence is CASRGDTDPSYEQYF. DNA sequence: TGTGCCAGCAGAGGGGACACGGACCCTTCCTACGAGCAGTACTTC.